The 2 T cell receptor beta chains below all came from one sample that was sequenced in a study of CD8+ T cells in alopecia areata. The sequencing template was cDNA reverse transcribed from extracted RNA. The assay was immunoSEQ multiplex PCR, and TCRdb's table has in-frame clones only and misses some. The table has approximately 180,000 clones, around 60% seen once; the top ten hold around 15%. Sequencing used CD4+ T cells sorted from blood, obtained at week 0. These receptors were obtained from a human donor with alopecia areata.

V and J are TRBV4-1 and TRBJ2-3; D gene unclear. Germline values: CDR1 MGHRA, CDR2 YSYEKL. The CDR3 consists of 14 residues. Trimming removed 0 bases at V and 5 bases at J, with 9 bases between. The CDR3 region is CASSQDTSRDTQYF. CDR3 sequence (DNA): TGCGCCAGCAGCCAAGATACTTCGCGAGATACGCAGTATTTT.

This clone came up many times. The chain joins TRBV27 to TRBJ1-6; D perhaps matches TRBD1 (6 bases). Trimming pared 5 bases from V and 5 bases from J, leaving 13 bases between. The CDR3 covers 15 residues. Germline CDR1 MNHEY, CDR2 SMNVEV (reference sequence). Written as DNA, the CDR3 is TGTGCCAGCAGTCCACACGACAGGAATAATTCACCCCTCCACTTT. Translation gives CASSPHDRNNSPLHF.